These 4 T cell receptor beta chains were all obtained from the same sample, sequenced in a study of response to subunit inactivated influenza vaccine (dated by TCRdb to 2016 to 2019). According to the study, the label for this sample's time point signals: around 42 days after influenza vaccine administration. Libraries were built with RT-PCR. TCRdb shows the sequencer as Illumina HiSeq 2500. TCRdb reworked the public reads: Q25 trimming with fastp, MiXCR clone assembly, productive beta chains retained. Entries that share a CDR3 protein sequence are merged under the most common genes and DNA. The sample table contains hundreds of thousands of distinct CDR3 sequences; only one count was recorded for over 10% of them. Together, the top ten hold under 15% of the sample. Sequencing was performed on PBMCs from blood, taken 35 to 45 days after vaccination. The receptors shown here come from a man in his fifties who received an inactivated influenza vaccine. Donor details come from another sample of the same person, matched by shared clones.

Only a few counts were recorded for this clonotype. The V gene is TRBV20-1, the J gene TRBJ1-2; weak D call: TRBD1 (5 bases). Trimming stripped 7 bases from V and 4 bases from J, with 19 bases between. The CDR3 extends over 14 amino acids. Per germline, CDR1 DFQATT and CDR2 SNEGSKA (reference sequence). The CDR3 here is CSVPGPRNLYGYTF. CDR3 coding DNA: TGCAGTGTCCCGGGACCGAGGAACCTCTATGGCTACACCTTC.

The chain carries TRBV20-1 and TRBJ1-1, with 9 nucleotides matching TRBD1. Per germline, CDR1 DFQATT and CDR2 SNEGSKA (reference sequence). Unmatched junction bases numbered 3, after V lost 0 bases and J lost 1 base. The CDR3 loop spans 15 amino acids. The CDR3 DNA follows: TGCAGTGCTAGAGACCGGACAGGGGCGAACACTGAAGCTTTCTTT. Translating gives CSARDRTGANTEAFF.

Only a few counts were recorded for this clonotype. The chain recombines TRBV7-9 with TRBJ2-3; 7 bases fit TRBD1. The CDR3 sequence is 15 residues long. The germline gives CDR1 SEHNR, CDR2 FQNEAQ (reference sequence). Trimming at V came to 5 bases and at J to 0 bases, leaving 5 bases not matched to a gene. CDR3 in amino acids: CASSPGTDSTDTQYF. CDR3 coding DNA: TGTGCCAGCAGCCCAGGGACAGATAGCACAGATACGCAGTATTTT.

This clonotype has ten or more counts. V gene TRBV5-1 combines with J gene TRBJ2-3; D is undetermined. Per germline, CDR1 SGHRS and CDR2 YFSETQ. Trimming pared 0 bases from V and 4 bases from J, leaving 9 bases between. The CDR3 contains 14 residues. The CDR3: CASSLGQDADTQYF. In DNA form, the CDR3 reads TGCGCCAGCAGCTTGGGTCAGGACGCAGATACGCAGTATTTT. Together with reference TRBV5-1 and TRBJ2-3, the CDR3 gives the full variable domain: KAGVTQTPRYLIKTRGQQVTLSCSPISGHRSVSWYQQTPGQGLQFLFEYFSETQRNKGNFPGRFSGRQFSNSRSEMNVSTLELGDSALYLCASSLGQDADTQYFGPGTRLTVL.